Listed here are 31 T cell receptor beta chains from one sample, sequenced in a study of cytomegalovirus exposure and HLA in healthy donors. Use of 60 Vbeta and 13 Jbeta primers characterized the PCR. Clones were read by immunoSEQ multiplex PCR, and TCRdb kept only the in-frame ones, dropping some. This sample has 200,000 to 250,000 clones, with 70% to 85% found just once. The sample consisted of PBMCs. The origin of the receptors is a woman aged 40 to 49 in good health and CMV-seronegative.

This clone occurred a few times. This chain uses TRBV6-5 with TRBJ1-6; no reliable D call. V dropped 2 bases and J dropped 8 bases, with 4 bases sitting between them. Germline V gives CDR1 MNHEY, CDR2 SVGAGI. This CDR3 contains 12 residues. The CDR3 is CASSYLYSPLHF. The CDR3 DNA reads TGTGCCAGCAGTTACCTATATTCACCCCTCCACTTT.

The chain employs TRBV27 and TRBJ2-7, with 8 bases lining up with TRBD2. J gave up 3 bases and V 8 bases, and 9 bases lay outside the gene matches. Germline V gene lookup returns CDR1 MNHEY and CDR2 SMNVEV (reference sequence). The CDR3 sequence is 14 residues long. The DNA of the CDR3 is TGTGCCAGCTCTCCAGCGGGGGTAGGCTACGAGCAGTACTTC. Translating it yields CASSPAGVGYEQYF.

This clone was seen a single time. The J gene is TRBJ2-5, the V gene TRBV28, with 12 bases lining up with TRBD2. The CDR3 length is 15 residues. From germline, CDR1 is MDHEN and CDR2 SYDVKM. V was clipped by 3 bases and J by 2 bases; unmatched bases: 1. CDR3 sequence: CASSFLAGGQETQYF. CDR3 in DNA: TGTGCCAGCAGTTTTCTAGCGGGGGGGCAAGAGACCCAGTACTTC. The full variable domain, rest sourced from reference TRBV28 and TRBJ2-5, is DVKVTQSSRYLVKRTGEKVFLECVQDMDHENMFWYRQDPGLGLRLIYFSYDVKMKEKGDIPEGYSVSREKKERFSLILESASTNQTSMYLCASSFLAGGQETQYFGPGTRLLVL.

This clone was counted once. This chain uses TRBV27 with TRBJ1-2, with 9 nucleotides matching TRBD1. Trimming at V came to 6 bases and at J to 6 bases, leaving 11 bases not matched to a gene. The V gene's germline CDR1 is MNHEY and CDR2 SMNVEV (reference sequence). This CDR3 has 15 amino acids. CDR3 DNA sequence: TGTGCCAGCAGAGTAACAGGGGGCCCCTCGAATGGCTACACCTTC. This codes for CASRVTGGPSNGYTF.

V and J are TRBV7-8 and TRBJ1-3; D call uncertain. Germline lookup yields CDR1 SGHVS and CDR2 FQNEAQ. This CDR3 is 14 amino acids long. Trimming took 1 base from V and 4 from J, leaving 8 bases between them. CDR3 in DNA: TGTGCCAGCAGCTTAGGCGGGGTCGGAAACACCATATATTTT. Encoded protein: CASSLGGVGNTIYF.

V is TRBV4-1 and J is TRBJ1-1, with TRBD1 identical over 7 bases. Per the germline V gene, CDR1 is MGHRA and CDR2 is YSYEKL. The CDR3 is made up of 14 amino acids. Trimming cost V 3 bases and J 8 bases; bases outside gene matches: 9. DNA of the CDR3: TGCGCCAGCAGCCAGTCACAGGGGTCCGGGGAAGCTTTCTTT. Translated, it gives CASSQSQGSGEAFF.

The chain is built from TRBV27 and TRBJ2-7, with TRBD2 matching over 8 bases. V lost 8 bases and J lost 2; bases outside the gene matches: 11. This CDR3 has 15 amino acids. CDR1 and CDR2 (germline): MNHEY, SMNVEV (reference sequence). The CDR3 nucleotides are TGTGCCAGCGTAAGGGCGGGGGGCTTCCCCTACGAGCAGTACTTC. This gives the protein CASVRAGGFPYEQYF.

The V call is TRBV29-1, the J call TRBJ1-2; possible D gene TRBD1, 5 bases. The ends were cut back, 0 bases at V and 8 bases at J, with 13 bases in the middle. Germline loops: CDR1 SQVTM, CDR2 ANQGSEA. The CDR3 has 13 residues. CDR3 DNA: TGCAGCGTTGAAGACAGGGACTATGGGGGCTACACCTTC. This codes for CSVEDRDYGGYTF.

This chain joins TRBV7-9 and TRBJ2-3; 7 bases align to TRBD2. CDR3 length equals 16 residues. The germline V gene encodes CDR1 SEHNR and CDR2 FQNEAQ (reference sequence). The junction had 6 bases not matched to a gene; V was cut back by 1 base and J by 2 bases. CDR3 sequence (DNA): TGTGCCAGCAGCTTAGGTCGTAGCGGGCCCACAGATACGCAGTATTTT. Its protein is CASSLGRSGPTDTQYF.

The V gene is TRBV5-6, the J gene TRBJ1-2; D gene ambiguous. CDR1 SGHDT and CDR2 YYEEEE come from the germline V gene. The CDR3 loop spans 14 amino acids. Trimming removed 4 bases from V and 4 bases from J, with 14 bases in between. Written as DNA, the CDR3 is TGTGCCAGCAGCCCCATTGCGAACGGCTATGGCTACACCTTC. Protein sequence: CASSPIANGYGYTF.

This rearrangement joins TRBV6-4 to TRBJ2-1; 11 bases agree with TRBD2. Looked up from germline, CDR1 is MRHNA and CDR2 is SNTAGT. V lost 4 bases, J lost 3 bases, and 11 bases stayed unmatched. CDR3 length equals 18 residues. The CDR3 is CASSALAGAALGYNEQFF. CDR3 in DNA: TGTGCCAGCAGTGCACTAGCGGGGGCTGCCCTTGGCTACAATGAGCAGTTCTTC.

The chain combines TRBV7-9 with TRBJ2-1; 11 positions agree with TRBD1. Looked up from germline, CDR1 is SEHNR and CDR2 is FQNEAQ (reference sequence). This CDR3 has 16 amino acids. With 0 bases clipped from V and 3 bases from J, the junction kept 1 base outside the gene matches. The CDR3 region is CASSLAGTGGYNEQFF. CDR3 sequence (DNA): TGTGCCAGCAGCTTAGCCGGGACAGGGGGCTACAATGAGCAGTTCTTC.

This chain connects TRBV19 to TRBJ1-5; D may be TRBD1 (5 bases). V gave up 6 bases and J gave up 4 bases, with 25 bases separating them. Germline values: CDR1 LNHDA, CDR2 SQIVND (reference sequence). The CDR3 consists of 18 residues. CDR3 sequence reads: CASSPVQGEVWLNQPQHF. Written as DNA, the CDR3 is TGTGCCAGTAGCCCAGTCCAAGGGGAAGTATGGCTAAATCAGCCCCAGCATTTT.

In DNA, the CDR3 is TGTGCCAGCAACCATGGGGAGGGGAACACTGAAGCTTTCTTT. It specifies CASNHGEGNTEAFF. This rearrangement joins TRBV5-8 to TRBJ1-1; D is ambiguous. This CDR3 has 14 amino acids. V was pared by 6 bases and J by 1 base, with 13 bases between. Germline V gene lookup returns CDR1 SGHTS and CDR2 YDEGEE.

The CDR3 DNA is TGTGCCACCAAGACAGGGGGAAACACTGAAGCTTTCTTT. Translation: CATKTGGNTEAFF. The rearrangement uses TRBV10-3 and TRBJ1-1; 9 positions agree with TRBD1. V shed 10 bases and J 2 bases; nucleotides not matched to a gene: 5. Germline V gene data show CDR1 as ENHRY and CDR2 as SYGVKD. The CDR3 extends over 13 amino acids.

V gene TRBV19 combines with J gene TRBJ2-2, with D possibly being TRBD2 (6 bases). The CDR3 spans 13 residues. The V gene lost 5 bases and the J gene lost 4 bases, with 8 bases spanning the gap. In germline, CDR1 is LNHDA, CDR2 SQIVND (reference sequence). CDR3 loop: CASSLGGTGELFF. The CDR3, as DNA: TGTGCCAGTAGTTTGGGGGGCACCGGGGAGCTGTTTTTT.

The V and J genes are TRBV9 and TRBJ2-2, with D perhaps matching TRBD2 (6 bases). There are 16 residues in the CDR3. Germline V gene lookup returns CDR1 SGDLS and CDR2 YYNGEE. Trimming left V 0 bases short and J 4 bases short, with 13 bases between. CDR3 protein: CASSVDAGRITGELFF. Here the CDR3 DNA reads TGTGCCAGCAGCGTAGATGCGGGGAGGATCACCGGGGAGCTGTTTTTT.

The J gene is TRBJ1-6, the V gene TRBV19; 7 bases align to TRBD1. Germline values: CDR1 LNHDA, CDR2 SQIVND (reference sequence). This CDR3 contains 13 residues. Trimming cost V 10 bases and J 11 bases; bases outside gene matches: 11. CDR3 in DNA: TGTGCCACGCATTCGGGACAGCATACACCCCTCCACTTT. Its protein is CATHSGQHTPLHF.

This CDR3 is CASSEDRGLAFF. The DNA for the CDR3 is TGCGCCAGCAGCGAGGACAGGGGGCTAGCTTTCTTT. V is TRBV5-1 and J is TRBJ1-1; 11 nucleotides align to TRBD1. CDR1 is SGHRS, CDR2 YFSETQ, per germline. The CDR3 is 12 residues long. Trimming removed 4 bases from V and 10 bases from J; junction bases left unmatched: 3.

This chain uses TRBV9 with TRBJ1-2; D is ambiguous. Trimming removed 1 base from V and 8 bases from J, with 9 bases in between. Germline lookup yields CDR1 SGDLS and CDR2 YYNGEE. The CDR3 is 12 residues long. CDR3 amino acids: CASSVRGSGYTF. CDR3 nucleotides: TGTGCCAGCAGCGTAAGAGGGTCGGGCTACACCTTC.

A single count supports this clone. The rearrangement links TRBV7-2 to TRBJ2-7; D gene uncertain. With 3 bases removed from V and 6 bases from J, the gap between germline ends came to 9 bases. The CDR3 is made up of 12 amino acids. Germline loops: CDR1 SGHTA, CDR2 FQGNSA. DNA for the CDR3: TGTGCCAGCAGCTTGGTATCAGTCGAGCAGTACTTC. Amino acid sequence: CASSLVSVEQYF.

The V and J genes are TRBV28 and TRBJ2-2; 8 positions agree with TRBD1. This CDR3 is built from 19 residues. Germline V lookup: CDR1 MDHEN, CDR2 SYDVKM. The ends lost 5 bases at V and 1 base at J; junction bases unmatched: 15. CDR3 region: CASSLLPGTGYKNTGELFF. The DNA of the CDR3 is TGTGCCAGCAGTCTCTTACCCGGGACAGGTTATAAGAACACCGGGGAGCTGTTTTTT.

The chain employs TRBV15 and TRBJ1-1, with 7 bases identical to TRBD1. V lost 8 bases, J lost 2 bases, and 5 bases stayed unmatched. Germline values: CDR1 LNHNV, CDR2 YYDKDF (reference sequence). The CDR3 has 13 residues. The chain's CDR3 is CATAGQLNTEAFF. CDR3 nucleotides: TGTGCCACCGCGGGACAGCTAAACACTGAAGCTTTCTTT.

V usage is TRBV5-1 and J usage is TRBJ1-4; 7 nucleotides agree with TRBD1. Germline assignment: CDR1 SGHRS and CDR2 YFSETQ. This CDR3 region has 16 residues. The V gene end was trimmed by 0 bases and the J gene end by 4 bases; junction bases not matched to a gene: 6. DNA of the CDR3: TGCGCCAGCAGCTTGGGGACAGGCCGGTTTAATGAAAAACTGTTTTTT. This gives the protein CASSLGTGRFNEKLFF.

This rearrangement joins TRBV2 to TRBJ1-5; no reliable D call. The CDR3 loop spans 15 amino acids. The germline gives CDR1 SNHLY, CDR2 FYNNEI. V was pared by 6 bases and J by 4 bases, with 16 bases between. Here the CDR3 DNA reads TGTGCCAGCAGGAGAAACCCTCTCGGGAATCAGCCCCAGCATTTT. This encodes CASRRNPLGNQPQHF.

V usage is TRBV15 and J usage is TRBJ1-6; D is uncertain. The V gene lost 5 bases and the J gene lost 7 bases, with 12 bases spanning the gap. The germline V gene has CDR1 LNHNV and CDR2 YYDKDF (reference sequence). This CDR3 contains 14 residues. The CDR3 sequence: CATSPSSANSPLHF. CDR3 nucleotides: TGTGCCACCAGCCCATCTAGCGCGAATTCACCCCTCCACTTT.

The CDR3 DNA follows: TGTGCCAGCAGTTACTCGGAGAGTCGAACTGAAGCTTTCTTT. It encodes CASSYSESRTEAFF. The rearrangement uses TRBV6-5 and TRBJ1-1; D is ambiguous. Germline loops: CDR1 MNHEY, CDR2 SVGAGI. Trimming took off 0 bases at V and 5 bases at J, with 10 bases between the two ends. There are 14 residues in the CDR3.

The J gene is TRBJ1-1, the V gene TRBV9; D is possibly TRBD1 (5 bases). Trimming removed 4 bases from V and 5 bases from J, with 15 bases in between. Per germline, CDR1 SGDLS and CDR2 YYNGEE. The CDR3 covers 14 residues. In nucleotides, the CDR3 is TGTGCCAGCAGCACCGATATCGGGGGGACTGAAGCTTTCTTT. This sequence encodes CASSTDIGGTEAFF.

V usage is TRBV7-8 and J usage is TRBJ1-5; possible D gene TRBD1, 5 bases. V was clipped by 1 base and J by 7 bases, with 14 bases between them. The CDR3 extends over 15 amino acids. Germline CDR1 SGHVS, CDR2 FQNEAQ. In nucleotides, the CDR3 is TGTGCCAGCAGCTTAGAACGGGGGGTACCCCAGCCCCAGCATTTT. This codes for CASSLERGVPQPQHF.

CDR3 bases: TGTGCCAGCAGCTTATATTTAGCAGGGGGCCATCAGCCCCAGCATTTT. Residues: CASSLYLAGGHQPQHF. This rearrangement joins TRBV7-9 to TRBJ1-5, with 8 positions matching TRBD1. With V trimmed by 2 bases and J by 5 bases, 8 bases remained unmatched. The germline V gene has CDR1 SEHNR and CDR2 FQNEAQ (reference sequence). There are 16 residues in the CDR3.

The table lists this clone with a few counts. The rearrangement uses TRBV4-2 and TRBJ2-5, with 9 bases aligning to TRBD2. CDR3 length equals 16 residues. Germline loops: CDR1 LGHNA, CDR2 YNFKEQ. Unmatched junction bases numbered 8, after V lost 2 bases and J lost 4 bases. CDR3 DNA: TGTGCCAGCAGCCAACGCGCGGGGGGGCAAGGAGAGACCCAGTACTTC. It translates to CASSQRAGGQGETQYF.